The present TCR beta chain was sequenced within a study of blood T cell repertoires in COVID-19. Study in general: COVID-19 samples, acute and convalescent, were from the United States, Italy and Spain. Sample material is recorded as cDNA or gDNA derived from T cells, B-cell-depleted T cells, or PBMCs.

There are 14 residues in the CDR3. The ends were cut back, 8 bases at V and 5 bases at J, with 18 bases in the middle. Germline CDR1 reads SGHTA; CDR2 reads FQGNSA. Methods used by the authors: Amplifying reference gene primers gave estimates of nucleated cell counts. The assay was immunoSEQ multiplex PCR, and TCRdb's table has in-frame clones only and misses some. V and J calls plus clone size are reproduced from that table; the DNA served to infer D and trimming. The profile shows 100,000 to 150,000 clones, around 88% of them singletons. This clonotype originated in a man in his fifties or sixties with active or convalescent COVID-19. Sequences were obtained from peripheral blood. V and J are TRBV7-2 and TRBJ2-5, with D perhaps TRBD2 (6 bases). CDR3 in DNA: TGTGCCAGCGCGCGATCCCGGGGGACTGAGACCCAGTACTTC. It specifies CASARSRGTETQYF.